This T cell receptor (beta chain) was recorded in a study of CD8 T cells in ankylosing spondylitis. Per germline, CDR1 MNHEY and CDR2 SMNVEV (reference sequence). The CDR3 runs 18 residues. The V and J ends lost 5 bases and 1 base, in that order; junction bases with no gene match: 11. TCRdb recomputed calls from the 5' RACE reads with MiXCR, one row per CDR3 protein. This sample carries under 250,000 distinct CDR3 sequences, 8% to 11% of them seen once, and the ten largest clones take roughly 2.5%. In this sample, this clonotype turned up many times. The chain joins TRBV27 to TRBJ2-2; TRBD2 matches at 9 bases. What was sequenced was blood, either unsorted or a sorted T cell fraction (not recorded which). This clonotype was obtained from a male donor with ankylosing spondylitis or in good health (not recorded which). CDR3 residues: CASSVKAGLARNTGELFF. CDR3 nucleotides: TGTGCCAGCAGTGTCAAGGCCGGACTAGCGAGGAACACCGGGGAGCTGTTTTTT.